Presented here are 20 T cell receptor beta chains from one specimen sequenced in a study of T cell repertoires in cytomegalovirus infection. TCRdb re-called the reads with MiXCR, one entry per CDR3 protein. Of under 300,000 distinct CDR3 sequences in the sample, roughly a fifth were seen once. No cognate antigen is known for these TCRs. The material was cultured PBMCs, obtained from culture after CMV antigen stimulation. These receptors all stem from a human donor in good health (CMV status not recorded). Some clones in this sample may be carry-over from other donors' samples.

This clonotype appeared many times. The CDR3 bases are TGTGCCAGCAGCCTCGACAGCAGAAATGAAAAACTGTTTTTT. Its translation: CASSLDSRNEKLFF. The V gene is TRBV7-6, the J gene TRBJ1-4; D might be TRBD1 (5 bases). The V gene's germline CDR1 is SGHVS and CDR2 FNYEAQ. The CDR3 has 14 amino acids. The V gene lost 5 bases and the J gene lost 5 bases, with 12 bases spanning the gap.

This sequence joins TRBV19 and TRBJ2-1; 13 bases map to TRBD2. Trimming at V came to 4 bases and at J to 7 bases, leaving 4 bases not matched to a gene. The length of the CDR3 is 15 residues. CDR1 and CDR2 from the germline V gene are LNHDA and SQIVND (reference sequence). The CDR3 sequence: CASSTVGLAGNEQFF. The CDR3 DNA follows: TGTGCCAGTAGTACCGTGGGACTAGCGGGAAATGAGCAGTTCTTC.

The V call is TRBV7-9, the J call TRBJ2-1; D ambiguous. Germline V gene data show CDR1 as SEHNR and CDR2 as FQNEAQ (reference sequence). V was trimmed by 1 base and J by 4 bases, leaving 8 bases between them. This CDR3 is 14 amino acids long. The CDR3 DNA follows: TGTGCCAGCAGCTTAGGGAATCCTTACAATGAGCAGTTCTTC. Amino acids: CASSLGNPYNEQFF. Full variable domain (rest looked up from reference TRBV7-9 and TRBJ2-1): DTGVSQNPRHKITKRGQNVTFRCDPISEHNRLYWYRQTLGQGPEFLTYFQNEAQLEKSRLLSDRFSAERPKGSFSTLEIQRTEQGDSAMYLCASSLGNPYNEQFFGPGTRLTVL.

Only a few counts were recorded for this clonotype. The chain combines TRBV11-2 with TRBJ2-5; D unresolved. Germline lookup yields CDR1 SGHAT and CDR2 FQNNGV. The length of the CDR3 is 13 residues. Trimming took off 2 bases at V and 3 bases at J, with 7 bases between the two ends. CDR3 sequence reads: CASSLQSKETQYF. CDR3 nucleotides: TGTGCCAGCAGCTTACAGAGTAAAGAGACCCAGTACTTC.

This clonotype was picked up a small number of times. The J gene is TRBJ1-4, the V gene TRBV5-4; tentatively, D is TRBD1 (6 bases). V lost 4 bases, J lost 3 bases, and 13 bases lay in between. CDR1 SGHNT and CDR2 YYREEE come from the germline V gene (reference sequence). The CDR3 spans 15 residues. For the CDR3, the DNA is TGTGCCAGCAGCCCTGGGGGCAGCTCTAATGAAAAACTGTTTTTT. It yields the protein CASSPGGSSNEKLFF.

CDR3 in amino acids: CASGSGTSGSETQYF. DNA for the CDR3: TGTGCCAGTGGCTCCGGGACTAGCGGGAGTGAGACCCAGTACTTC. The chain employs TRBV19 and TRBJ2-5; TRBD2 matches at 14 bases. V lost 8 bases and J lost 5; bases outside the gene matches: 7. The germline gives CDR1 LNHDA, CDR2 SQIVND (reference sequence). CDR3 length equals 15 residues.

The chain has TRBV19 and TRBJ2-3; D possibly corresponds to TRBD1 (5 bases). The CDR3 runs 13 residues. Germline values: CDR1 LNHDA, CDR2 SQIVND (reference sequence). The V end lost 5 bases, the J end lost 3 bases, and 9 bases lay between the germline ends. The CDR3 nucleotides are TGTGCCAGTAGTGCCCAGGGTACAGATACGCAGTATTTT. This encodes CASSAQGTDTQYF. Looking up the rest from reference TRBV19 and TRBJ2-3 gives the full variable domain: DGGITQSPKYLFRKEGQNVTLSCEQNLNHDAMYWYRQDPGQGLRLIYYSQIVNDFQKGDIAEGYSVSREKKESFPLTVTSAQKNPTAFYLCASSAQGTDTQYFGPGTRLTVL.

This clonotype was counted many times. The CDR3 loop is CASSLGFTRPSGSSYEQYV. In nucleotides, the CDR3 is TGTGCCAGCAGCTTAGGATTTACTAGACCGAGTGGTAGCTCCTACGAGCAGTACGTC. J is TRBJ2-7 and V is TRBV7-8, with D perhaps matching TRBD2 (5 bases). Per the germline V gene, CDR1 is SGHVS and CDR2 is FQNEAQ. The V and J ends lost 1 base and 0 bases respectively, with 22 bases between them. This CDR3 spans 19 amino acids.

This clonotype was recorded many times. The genes are TRBV7-2 and TRBJ2-2; 7 nucleotides line up with TRBD2. From germline, CDR1 is SGHTA and CDR2 FQGNSA. This CDR3 is built from 16 residues. Trimming took 5 bases from V and 4 from J; bases not matched to a gene: 10. CDR3 DNA: TGTGCCAGCAGCGTTAGCGGGCGCATTGGCACCGGGGAGCTGTTTTTT. This codes for CASSVSGRIGTGELFF.

This clonotype was observed at least ten times. This chain links TRBV7-9 with TRBJ2-3; possibly TRBD2 for D (7 bases). V gave up 5 bases and J gave up 4 bases, with 16 bases separating them. Germline CDR1 SEHNR, CDR2 FQNEAQ (reference sequence). CDR3 length equals 15 residues. CDR3 loop: CASSPMRGGPDTQYF. Here the CDR3 DNA reads TGTGCCAGCAGCCCAATGAGGGGGGGGCCAGATACGCAGTATTTT.

This clonotype was picked up a small number of times. The rearrangement uses TRBV6-5 and TRBJ2-3; 11 bases fit TRBD2. V lost 4 bases and J lost 6; bases outside the gene matches: 6. This CDR3 has 15 amino acids. CDR1 is MNHEY and CDR2 is SVGAGI in the germline V gene. CDR3 DNA sequence: TGTGCCAGCAGTTGGCTAGCGGGAGGCGGGGATACGCAGTATTTT. It translates to CASSWLAGGGDTQYF.

This chain joins TRBV5-1 and TRBJ2-1; 9 bases fit TRBD1. Germline V gives CDR1 SGHRS, CDR2 YFSETQ. There are 15 residues in the CDR3. V was pared by 5 bases and J by 8 bases, with 11 bases of the junction left unmatched. The chain's CDR3 is CASRRPGQGADEQFF. The CDR3 coding sequence is TGCGCCAGCAGGAGACCGGGACAGGGCGCGGATGAGCAGTTCTTC.

This clonotype was counted at least ten times. CDR3 nucleotides: TGTGCCAGCAGCCCCGTCCCGGTGGGTGAGCAGTTCTTC. This sequence encodes CASSPVPVGEQFF. The chain is built from TRBV7-2 and TRBJ2-1; D unresolved. The germline CDR1 and CDR2 sequences are SGHTA and FQGNSA. CDR3 length: 13 residues. Trimming took off 5 bases at V and 9 bases at J, with 14 bases between the two ends.

Concerning this clonotype itself: Just one base apart from a much larger clone, this may be a read error. The V and J genes are TRBV7-2 and TRBJ1-1, with D hard to call. The CDR3 sequence is 16 residues long. The ends were cut back, 5 bases at V and 0 bases at J, with 16 bases in the middle. Germline loops: CDR1 SGHTA, CDR2 FQGNSA. The DNA of the CDR3 is TGTGCCAGCAGCGTCGGGGAACAATACCTGAACACTGAAGCTTTCTTT. Encoded protein: CASSVGEQYLNTEAFF.

This clonotype was observed a few times. This chain uses TRBV5-6 with TRBJ2-3; no reliable D call. Trimming removed 4 bases at V and 1 base at J, with 7 bases between. The CDR3 sequence is 13 residues long. The germline CDR1 and CDR2 sequences are SGHDT and YYEEEE. As DNA, the CDR3 is TGTGCCAGCAGCAGCTACGGCACAGATACGCAGTATTTT. Its protein product is CASSSYGTDTQYF.

The V and J genes are TRBV11-2 and TRBJ1-2; D not certain. The CDR3 is 11 amino acids. Trimming shortened V by 1 base and J by 4 bases, and 1 base separated the two germline ends. Germline V gene sequence: CDR1 SGHAT, CDR2 FQNNGV. The CDR3 nucleotides are TGTGCCAGCAGCTTAGTCTATGGCTACACCTTC. This gives the protein CASSLVYGYTF.

This clonotype was recorded at least ten times. This chain joins TRBV7-2 and TRBJ2-7; possible D gene TRBD2, 5 bases. This CDR3 has 15 amino acids. V was pared by 3 bases and J by 2 bases, with 14 bases between. The V gene's germline CDR1 is SGHTA and CDR2 FQGNSA. The CDR3 nucleotides are TGTGCCAGCAGCTTCTCCCTCGTTAGCGCCTACGAGCAGTACTTC. Translated: CASSFSLVSAYEQYF.

This clonotype was detected ten times or more. The chain recombines TRBV7-9 with TRBJ2-3; weak D call: TRBD2 (5 bases). The CDR3 loop spans 16 amino acids. The germline V gene has CDR1 SEHNR and CDR2 FQNEAQ (reference sequence). Deletions cut 3 bases from V and 5 bases from J, with 18 bases between. This CDR3 is CASSFRGEGLGDTQYF. The CDR3 DNA follows: TGTGCCAGCAGCTTCCGGGGTGAGGGTTTAGGAGATACGCAGTATTTT.

This clonotype was counted between two and nine times. The chain recombines TRBV7-2 with TRBJ2-1; 14 nucleotides align to TRBD2. The CDR3 totals 17 residues. Looked up from germline, CDR1 is SGHTA and CDR2 is FQGNSA. The junction had 9 bases not matched to a gene; V was cut back by 6 bases and J by 5 bases. CDR3 in amino acids: CASRRLAGGPRNNEQFF. In DNA, the CDR3 is TGTGCCAGCAGGCGACTAGCGGGAGGGCCGAGGAACAATGAGCAGTTCTTC.

This clonotype was recorded many times. The gene calls are TRBV11-2 and TRBJ2-7; D gene ambiguous. The germline V gene has CDR1 SGHAT and CDR2 FQNNGV. Trimming took 5 bases from V and 0 from J, leaving 8 bases between them. The CDR3 is made up of 13 amino acids. The CDR3 nucleotides read TGTGCCAGCAGCCGGACGGGCTCCTACGAGCAGTACGTC. Amino acids: CASSRTGSYEQYV.